The 18 T cell receptor beta chains listed next were all sequenced from one sample in a study of monozygotic twins with cystic fibrosis. The protocol was immunoSEQ multiplex PCR, while the TCRdb copy is restricted to in-frame clones and leaves out a portion. The data hold some 35,000 clones, with about nine tenths observed a single time. Sequencing was performed on blood. The source is a boy aged 2 to 10 with cystic fibrosis.

The chain links TRBV9 to TRBJ2-3; the D gene is possibly TRBD2 (7 bases). This CDR3 spans 14 amino acids. V dropped 0 bases and J dropped 4 bases, with 9 bases sitting between them. CDR1 SGDLS and CDR2 YYNGEE come from the germline V gene. The CDR3 DNA follows: TGTGCCAGCAGCGTAGGCGGGGGCCCAGATACGCAGTATTTT. Residues: CASSVGGGPDTQYF.

The rearrangement links TRBV11-2 to TRBJ2-1; D not resolved. Per germline, CDR1 SGHAT and CDR2 FQNNGV. Deletions cut 5 bases from V and 6 bases from J, with 11 bases between. The CDR3 spans 13 residues. CDR3 region: CASSPGGGNEQFF. The CDR3 coding sequence is TGTGCCAGCAGCCCAGGCGGTGGCAATGAGCAGTTCTTC. Full variable domain (rest looked up from reference TRBV11-2 and TRBJ2-1): EAGVAQSPRYKIIEKRQSVAFWCNPISGHATLYWYQQILGQGPKLLIQFQNNGVVDDSQLPKDRFSAERLKGVDSTLKIQPAKLEDSAVYLCASSPGGGNEQFFGPGTRLTVL.

The chain links TRBV5-1 to TRBJ2-3; D not certain. The CDR3 loop spans 15 amino acids. Trimming left V 0 bases short and J 2 bases short, with 10 bases between. CDR1 is SGHRS and CDR2 is YFSETQ in the germline V gene. This CDR3 is CASSLAEVTTDTQYF. For the CDR3, the DNA is TGCGCCAGCAGCTTGGCCGAGGTCACCACAGATACGCAGTATTTT. The full variable domain, with the rest looked up from reference TRBV5-1 and TRBJ2-3, is KAGVTQTPRYLIKTRGQQVTLSCSPISGHRSVSWYQQTPGQGLQFLFEYFSETQRNKGNFPGRFSGRQFSNSRSEMNVSTLELGDSALYLCASSLAEVTTDTQYFGPGTRLTVL.

This chain connects TRBV13 to TRBJ2-7, with D possibly matching TRBD1 (6 bases). CDR3 length equals 14 residues. V shed 5 bases and J shed 2 bases, with 13 bases lying between them. Germline V CDR1 and CDR2: PRHDT, FYEKMQ (reference sequence). In DNA form, the CDR3 reads TGTGCCAGCAGCCTCAGACAGGCCCCCTACGAGCAGTACTTC. As protein: CASSLRQAPYEQYF.

J is TRBJ2-3 and V is TRBV7-2, with D possibly being TRBD2 (6 bases). V was cut by 5 bases and J by 11 bases, with 11 bases left in between. There are 11 residues in the CDR3. Germline CDR1 reads SGHTA; CDR2 reads FQGNSA. The CDR3, as DNA: TGTGCCAGCAGCCTCGGAGCGGGGCAGTATTTT. It translates to CASSLGAGQYF.

This sequence joins TRBV5-1 and TRBJ2-5; no firm D call. The CDR3 is 13 residues long. The germline V and J ends were trimmed by 3 bases and 3 bases, with 9 bases remaining between them. CDR1 is SGHRS and CDR2 is YFSETQ in the germline V gene. DNA of the CDR3: TGCGCCAGCAGCTCAAGGGCTGAAGAGACCCAGTACTTC. Translated, it gives CASSSRAEETQYF.

The V gene is TRBV6-5, the J gene TRBJ1-2; possibly TRBD1 for D (6 bases). The CDR3 has 14 amino acids. Germline CDR1 is MNHEY and CDR2 is SVGAGI. The V gene lost 7 bases and the J gene lost 4 bases, with 16 bases spanning the gap. In DNA, the CDR3 is TGTGCCAGCACCCCACGGGGGGGCGGCTATGGCTACACCTTC. This codes for CASTPRGGGYGYTF.

V and J are TRBV9 and TRBJ1-1; D unclear. Germline V CDR1 and CDR2: SGDLS, YYNGEE. V lost 4 bases and J 1 base, leaving 11 bases between the germline ends. The CDR3 consists of 14 residues. The CDR3 sequence is CASSLRFENTEAFF. The CDR3 nucleotides read TGTGCCAGCAGCCTTCGGTTTGAGAACACTGAAGCTTTCTTT.

The chain has TRBV5-1 and TRBJ1-2; D is unresolved. CDR3 length: 15 residues. Trimming pared 4 bases from V and 4 bases from J, leaving 17 bases between. CDR1 and CDR2 (germline): SGHRS, YFSETQ. The CDR3 protein is CASSQMGEGIYGYTF. In nucleotides, the CDR3 is TGCGCCAGCAGCCAAATGGGAGAGGGAATCTATGGCTACACCTTC.

The chain links TRBV11-3 to TRBJ1-1; 9 nucleotides agree with TRBD1. The CDR3 has 13 residues. After removal of 5 bases from V and 5 bases from J, the junction contained 3 bases not matched to a gene. Germline values: CDR1 SGHNT, CDR2 YENEEA. CDR3 sequence: CASSGQGNTEAFF. In DNA form, the CDR3 reads TGTGCCAGCAGCGGACAGGGGAATACTGAAGCTTTCTTT. The whole variable domain, filled in from reference TRBV11-3 and TRBJ1-1, reads EAGVVQSPRYKIIEKKQPVAFWCNPISGHNTLYWYLQNLGQGPELLIRYENEEAVDDSQLPKDRFSAERLKGVDSTLKIQPAELGDSAVYLCASSGQGNTEAFFGQGTRLTVV.

The CDR3 here is CASTRGVGTEAFF. CDR3 nucleotides: TGTGCCAGCACCAGGGGGGTTGGTACTGAAGCTTTCTTT. The rearrangement uses TRBV7-8 and TRBJ1-1, with 7 bases identical to TRBD1. CDR1 is SGHVS and CDR2 is FQNEAQ in the germline V gene. The CDR3 covers 13 residues. Trimming at V came to 7 bases and at J to 5 bases, leaving 7 bases not matched to a gene.

The CDR3 nucleotides are TGTGCCAGCAGCAATATGGATGAAGCTTTCTTT. Its protein product is CASSNMDEAFF. V usage is TRBV7-6 and J usage is TRBJ1-1; D remains ambiguous. The germline CDR1 and CDR2 sequences are SGHVS and FNYEAQ. The CDR3 totals 11 residues. Trimming shortened V by 5 bases and J by 7 bases, and 8 bases separated the two germline ends.

The J gene is TRBJ1-2, the V gene TRBV4-3; D gene ambiguous. The V gene's germline CDR1 is LGHNA and CDR2 YSLEER. This CDR3 comprises 14 residues. Between the trimmed V and J ends, which lost 5 bases and 3 bases, there was a span of 13 bases. The DNA for the CDR3 is TGCGCCAGCAGCGCACGGGCCTCTGACTATGGCTACACCTTC. Translating gives CASSARASDYGYTF.

A word on this clone: At one end, the junction sequence differs from germline, possibly due to a read error. DNA of the CDR3: TGTGCCAGTAGTTTAGAGACAGGCTATGGCTACACCTTC. Translated: CASSLETGYGYTF. The chain carries TRBV19 and TRBJ1-2, with D perhaps matching TRBD1 (6 bases). Germline CDR1 LNHDA, CDR2 SQIVND (reference sequence). The length of the CDR3 is 13 residues.

This chain links TRBV29-1 with TRBJ1-2; TRBD1 aligns across 9 bases. This CDR3 contains 12 residues. The germline gives CDR1 SQVTM, CDR2 ANQGSEA. Trimming took 1 base from V and 6 from J; bases not matched to a gene: 0. The CDR3 region is CSVEGTGDGYTF. The CDR3 DNA reads as TGCAGCGTTGAAGGGACAGGGGATGGCTACACCTTC. Filled out from reference TRBV29-1 and TRBJ1-2, the complete variable domain reads SAVISQKPSRDICQRGTSLTIQCQVDSQVTMMFWYRQQPGQSLTLIATANQGSEATYESGFVIDKFPISRPNLTFSTLTVSNMSPEDSSIYLCSVEGTGDGYTFGSGTRLTVV.

The V call is TRBV2, the J call TRBJ2-7; D is ambiguous. Germline V CDR1 and CDR2: SNHLY, FYNNEI. The CDR3 length is 13 residues. V was clipped by 2 bases and J by 2 bases, with 7 bases between them. This CDR3 is CASSEFPTYEQYF. In DNA form, the CDR3 reads TGTGCCAGCAGTGAATTCCCAACCTACGAGCAGTACTTC.

The rearrangement links TRBV23-1 to TRBJ1-6; D uncertain. TRBV23-1 is noted as an ORF with a role that remains uncertain. The V end lost 2 bases, the J end lost 7 bases, and 18 bases lay between the germline ends. This CDR3 is built from 17 residues. The CDR3 bases are TGCGCCAGCAGTCAAAATATAAGACAATTGGGGAATTCACCCCTCCACTTT. It is translated as CASSQNIRQLGNSPLHF.

The chain couples TRBV9 to TRBJ1-4; 8 bases fit TRBD1. V trimming: 3 bases; J trimming: 5 bases; junction bases outside the gene matches: 6. This CDR3 spans 15 amino acids. Germline V gene lookup returns CDR1 SGDLS and CDR2 YYNGEE. Here the CDR3 reads CASSEFTGGNEKLFF. The CDR3 region has the DNA TGTGCCAGCAGCGAGTTTACAGGGGGGAATGAAAAACTGTTTTTT.